Shown below are 20 T cell receptor beta chains from a single sample sequenced in a study of cytomegalovirus exposure and HLA in healthy donors. Measured with immunoSEQ multiplex PCR; TCRdb has only the in-frame clones, and not every one. The table has under 250,000 clones, around 78% seen once. Sequenced input: PBMCs. All receptors come from a woman aged 18 to 35 in good health and CMV-seronegative.

V is TRBV30 and J is TRBJ1-1, with a tentative D call TRBD1 (5 bases). This CDR3 has 13 amino acids. Trimming removed 0 bases from V and 5 bases from J, with 10 bases in between. Germline V gene data show CDR1 as GTSNPN and CDR2 as SVGIG (reference sequence). In DNA form, the CDR3 reads TGTGCCTGGAGTGTACGGGGGAGGACTGAAGCTTTCTTT. Protein product: CAWSVRGRTEAFF.

The sample holds a few counts of this clone. Other DNA sequences within the sample encode an identical CDR3. The genes are TRBV27 and TRBJ1-5; no reliable D call. Germline CDR1 MNHEY, CDR2 SMNVEV (reference sequence). The CDR3 loop spans 15 amino acids. Trimming stripped 3 bases from V and 0 bases from J, with 9 bases between. The CDR3 loop reads CASSLVRDSNQPQHF. The CDR3 DNA reads TGTGCCAGCAGTTTGGTGAGGGATAGCAATCAGCCCCAGCATTTT.

This sequence joins TRBV5-1 and TRBJ2-1; D tentatively reads TRBD1 or TRBD2 (6 bases each). From germline, CDR1 is SGHRS and CDR2 YFSETQ. The CDR3 has 15 residues. Deletions cut 2 bases from V and 8 bases from J, with 17 bases between. DNA for the CDR3: TGCGCCAGCAGCTTTGTGGGGGCCCCGGGGGATGAGCAGTTCTTC. The encoded protein is CASSFVGAPGDEQFF. Full variable domain (missing parts from reference TRBV5-1 and TRBJ2-1): KAGVTQTPRYLIKTRGQQVTLSCSPISGHRSVSWYQQTPGQGLQFLFEYFSETQRNKGNFPGRFSGRQFSNSRSEMNVSTLELGDSALYLCASSFVGAPGDEQFFGPGTRLTVL.

V and J are TRBV7-9 and TRBJ2-1, with 8 nucleotides matching TRBD2. Germline V gene data show CDR1 as SEHNR and CDR2 as FQNEAQ (reference sequence). Trimming took 6 bases from V and 9 from J; bases not matched to a gene: 10. CDR3 length: 14 residues. The CDR3 here is CASRIERETGEQFF. The CDR3 nucleotides read TGTGCCAGCAGAATCGAGCGGGAGACTGGTGAGCAGTTCTTC.

The chain combines TRBV5-1 with TRBJ2-2; TRBD2 aligns across 11 bases. The CDR3 has 15 residues. Germline V lookup: CDR1 SGHRS, CDR2 YFSETQ. V lost 2 bases, J lost 4 bases, and 1 base stayed unmatched. The CDR3: CASSFSGRATGELFF. The DNA for the CDR3 is TGCGCCAGCAGCTTTAGCGGGAGGGCCACCGGGGAGCTGTTTTTT.

The chain employs TRBV5-1 and TRBJ2-7; D remains ambiguous. The CDR3 is 14 residues long. CDR1 is SGHRS and CDR2 is YFSETQ in the germline V gene. The V end lost 4 bases, the J end lost 3 bases, and 14 bases lay between the germline ends. CDR3 in DNA: TGCGCCAGCAGCGCCGGGTCCCAGCTCTACGAGCAGTACTTC. Amino acid sequence: CASSAGSQLYEQYF.

This clone appeared once. V gene TRBV6-5 combines with J gene TRBJ1-2; the D is unclear. Trimming removed 2 bases at V and 2 bases at J, with 12 bases between. The germline V gene encodes CDR1 MNHEY and CDR2 SVGAGI. This CDR3 is 15 amino acids long. CDR3 sequence reads: CASSYRHGLNYGYTF. The CDR3 region has the DNA TGTGCCAGCAGTTACCGTCACGGCCTAAACTATGGCTACACCTTC.

The rearrangement links TRBV9 to TRBJ1-1, with D perhaps TRBD1 (5 bases). Germline CDR1 SGDLS, CDR2 YYNGEE. V was cut by 2 bases and J by 4 bases, with 12 bases left in between. The CDR3 runs to 14 residues. CDR3: CASSVRAGGTEAFF. The CDR3 bases are TGTGCCAGCAGCGTCAGGGCGGGAGGCACTGAAGCTTTCTTT.

The rearrangement joins TRBV6-5 to TRBJ1-5; D is undetermined. The V gene lost 6 bases and the J gene lost 0 bases, with 6 bases spanning the gap. In germline, CDR1 is MNHEY, CDR2 SVGAGI. The CDR3 runs 13 residues. The CDR3 sequence is CASSGYSNQPQHF. The CDR3 nucleotides read TGTGCCAGCAGCGGGTATAGCAATCAGCCCCAGCATTTT.

This chain connects TRBV5-4 to TRBJ2-1; 14 positions agree with TRBD2. Germline CDR1 reads SGHNT; CDR2 reads YYREEE (reference sequence). The CDR3 is made up of 15 amino acids. J lost 7 bases, V lost 4 bases, and 4 bases had no gene match. The CDR3 DNA sequence: TGTGCCAGCAGCACCGGGACTAGCGGGAGAAATGAGCAGTTCTTC. The encoded protein is CASSTGTSGRNEQFF.

The chain links TRBV18 to TRBJ2-7; the match to TRBD1 covers 9 bases. Germline values: CDR1 KGHSH, CDR2 LQKENI. The CDR3 is 16 amino acids. Unmatched junction bases numbered 9, after V lost 1 base and J lost 5 bases. This chain's CDR3 is CASSPQRGQGRHEQYF. The CDR3, as DNA: TGTGCCAGCTCACCACAACGAGGACAGGGGAGGCACGAGCAGTACTTC.

In regard to this clone: Its ends do not fully match the called genes, so a read error is possible. V gene TRBV11-2 combines with J gene TRBJ2-7; TRBD1 is a possible D gene (5 bases). CDR1 is SGHAT, CDR2 FQNNGV, per germline. There are 12 residues in the CDR3. The CDR3 nucleotides read TGTGCCAGCAGCTTAGACAGGGAAGTGGTGCACTTC. Its protein product is CASSLDREVVHF.

This clone turned up a few times. The J gene is TRBJ2-1, the V gene TRBV19; TRBD1 is a possible D gene (7 bases). The CDR3 sequence is 18 residues long. Germline V gene lookup returns CDR1 LNHDA and CDR2 SQIVND (reference sequence). Trimming took off 2 bases at V and 0 bases at J, with 17 bases between the two ends. The CDR3: CASSIKGAGGSSYNEQFF. The CDR3 DNA is TGTGCCAGTAGTATAAAGGGGGCAGGGGGGAGCTCCTACAATGAGCAGTTCTTC.

The rearrangement joins TRBV28 to TRBJ1-2; 10 nucleotides agree with TRBD1. The CDR3 consists of 15 residues. Germline trimming cut 4 bases from V and 7 bases from J; bases unmatched to any gene: 9. Per the germline V gene, CDR1 is MDHEN and CDR2 is SYDVKM. The CDR3 bases are TGTGCCAGCAGTTGGAGACAGGGGGCGCAGGGTGGCTACACCTTC. Its translation: CASSWRQGAQGGYTF.

The chain is built from TRBV6-5 and TRBJ1-1, with 8 bases aligning to TRBD1. The V and J ends lost 5 bases and 5 bases, in that order; junction bases with no gene match: 4. CDR1 and CDR2 (germline): MNHEY, SVGAGI. CDR3 length equals 13 residues. The CDR3 reads CASSPQGGTEAFF. CDR3 in DNA: TGTGCCAGCAGTCCACAGGGGGGTACTGAAGCTTTCTTT.

The genes are TRBV29-1 and TRBJ1-2; 9 bases fit TRBD1. Losses at the gene ends were 7 bases for V and 10 bases for J; bases not matched to a gene: 16. From germline, CDR1 is SQVTM and CDR2 ANQGSEA. CDR3 length: 14 residues. The CDR3 DNA sequence: TGCAGCGCTCAGGGACAGGGTGGGTTTAGTGACTACACCTTC. Its translation is CSAQGQGGFSDYTF.

V is TRBV25-1 and J is TRBJ1-1; no clear D. This CDR3 contains 13 residues. Germline CDR1 and CDR2: MGHDK and SYGVNS. Trimming shortened V by 7 bases and J by 1 base, and 10 bases separated the two germline ends. In nucleotides, the CDR3 is TGTGCCAGCACCCTCGGAGGGAACACTGAAGCTTTCTTT. This translates into CASTLGGNTEAFF.

The J gene is TRBJ2-2, the V gene TRBV7-3; 8 bases are a match to TRBD1. The germline V gene has CDR1 SGHTA and CDR2 FQGTGA. With 4 bases clipped from V and 4 bases from J, the junction kept 8 bases outside the gene matches. CDR3 length: 16 amino acids. This CDR3 reads CASSSPGQEITGELFF. The DNA of the CDR3 is TGTGCCAGCAGCTCTCCGGGACAGGAGATCACCGGGGAGCTGTTTTTT.

This clone has at least ten counts. The rearrangement links TRBV7-9 to TRBJ2-2, with TRBD1 as a possible D gene (5 bases). CDR3 length equals 14 residues. The germline gives CDR1 SEHNR, CDR2 FQNEAQ (reference sequence). V lost 2 bases and J lost 5, with 9 bases in between. CDR3 sequence reads: CASSLRAGTGELFF. The CDR3 DNA reads TGTGCCAGCAGCTTAAGAGCAGGGACCGGGGAGCTGTTTTTT.

The V call is TRBV7-6, the J call TRBJ2-7, with TRBD2 matching over 13 bases. The length of the CDR3 is 19 residues. Germline assignment: CDR1 SGHVS and CDR2 FNYEAQ. Trimming removed 4 bases from V and 0 bases from J; junction bases left unmatched: 12. CDR3 sequence reads: CASSSAPGLAGLSSYEQYF. The CDR3 coding sequence is TGTGCCAGCAGCTCAGCGCCGGGACTAGCGGGACTTAGCTCCTACGAGCAGTACTTC.